This section outlines one T cell receptor beta chain sequence together with its context. As yet, its antigen is unknown. Recipients received nonmyeloablative bone marrow transplants from related graft donors, with transient mixed chimerism. These data are taken from a study of Tregs in tolerant kidney transplant recipients. V dropped 3 bases and J dropped 7; count of bases not matched to a gene: 4. Per the germline V gene, CDR1 is SGHDT and CDR2 is YYEEEE. The length of the CDR3 is 12 residues. Study-wide points: Biological reproducibility was not directly addressed, but technical replication error appeared minimal.

Assay used: immunoSEQ multiplex PCR; TCRdb lists only in-frame clones, some missing. Among about 50,000 clones, around nine tenths were seen once, and the ten largest hold about 14%. V gene TRBV5-6 combines with J gene TRBJ2-7, with 7 bases lining up with TRBD2. The clonotype comes from a human patient who received a combined kidney and bone marrow transplant. Some T cells may possibly be graft donor cells. The sequenced sample was CD8+ T cells from blood (PBMCs), obtained 12 months after the transplant. The CDR3 loop is CASSWGGREQYF. The CDR3 nucleotides read TGTGCCAGCAGCTGGGGGGGGAGGGAGCAGTACTTC. Together with reference TRBV5-6 and TRBJ2-7, the CDR3 gives the full variable domain: DAGVTQSPTHLIKTRGQQVTLRCSPKSGHDTVSWYQQALGQGPQFIFQYYEEEERQRGNFPDRFSGHQFPNYSSELNVNALLLGDSALYLCASSWGGREQYFGPGTRLTVT.